These 28 T cell receptor beta chains came from one sample sequenced in a study of cytomegalovirus exposure and HLA in healthy donors. PCR employed 60 Vbeta and 13 Jbeta primers. Some clones are missing from TCRdb's copy, which holds only in-frame ones; the method was immunoSEQ multiplex PCR. This sample's table has under 40,000 clones. Sequencing was performed on PBMCs. The origin of the receptors is a woman in her thirties or forties in good health and CMV-seropositive.

The chain links TRBV2 to TRBJ1-2; tentative D call: TRBD1 (6 bases). The germline V gene has CDR1 SNHLY and CDR2 FYNNEI. CDR3 length: 13 amino acids. Trimming cost V 6 bases and J 6 bases, with 14 bases left between them. The CDR3 sequence is CASSFRGMDGYTF. The CDR3 DNA sequence: TGTGCCAGCAGCTTCAGGGGAATGGATGGCTACACCTTC.

A remark on this clone: An end of the junction does not agree with germline; a read error may underlie this. The chain links TRBV30 to TRBJ2-7; 10 bases are a match to TRBD2. The CDR3 loop spans 14 amino acids. Germline lookup yields CDR1 GTSNPN and CDR2 SVGIG (reference sequence). CDR3 bases: TGTGCCTGGAGTGTGGGCAGGACTAGCGGCCCGCGTCACTTC. Amino acids: CAWSVGRTSGPRHF. The complete variable domain, with remaining parts taken from reference TRBV30 and TRBJ2-7, reads SQTIHQWPATLVQPVGSPLSLECTVEGTSNPNLYWYRQAAGRGLQLLFYSVGIGQISSEVPQNLSASRPQDRQFILSSKKLLLSDSGFYLCAWSVGRTSGPRHFGPGTRLTVT.

The DNA for the CDR3 is TGTGCCAGTAGTCCGAGACTTGACACCATATATTTT. Its translation: CASSPRLDTIYF. The rearrangement links TRBV19 to TRBJ1-3; D remains unclear. This CDR3 contains 12 residues. The germline CDR1 and CDR2 sequences are LNHDA and SQIVND (reference sequence). V shed 5 bases and J shed 8 bases, with 10 bases lying between them.

This sequence joins TRBV18 and TRBJ1-2; D call uncertain. The CDR3 extends over 16 amino acids. Germline V gives CDR1 KGHSH, CDR2 LQKENI. V was shortened by 4 bases and J by 4 bases, with 19 bases between the two germline ends. CDR3 residues: CASSLDRGRLLYGYTF. Here the CDR3 DNA reads TGTGCCAGCTCACTAGACCGGGGTCGACTGCTCTATGGCTACACCTTC.

V usage is TRBV27 and J usage is TRBJ2-2; D is unresolved. Trimming pared 8 bases from V and 3 bases from J, leaving 7 bases between. This CDR3 spans 12 amino acids. CDR1 and CDR2 from the germline V gene are MNHEY and SMNVEV (reference sequence). Here the CDR3 reads CASVGHTGELFF. The CDR3 DNA reads TGTGCCAGCGTTGGGCACACCGGGGAGCTGTTTTTT.

The chain has TRBV6-6 and TRBJ1-3; 7 bases are shared with TRBD1. The germline V gene encodes CDR1 MNHNY and CDR2 SVGAGI (reference sequence). The CDR3 covers 16 residues. With V trimmed by 6 bases and J by 1 base, 9 bases remained unmatched. CDR3 nucleotides: TGTGCCAGCAGCGACCTACCGGGACAGTCTGGAAACACCATATATTTT. It translates to CASSDLPGQSGNTIYF.

The chain links TRBV29-1 to TRBJ2-5; D not resolved. Between the trimmed V and J ends, which lost 5 bases and 4 bases, there was a span of 17 bases. The V gene's germline CDR1 is SQVTM and CDR2 ANQGSEA. The CDR3 is 14 amino acids. The CDR3 here is CSVQQSSVRETQYF. DNA for the CDR3: TGCAGCGTTCAACAGAGTTCGGTGCGAGAGACCCAGTACTTC.

CDR3 region: CASSQFTTGGYRGYTF. The DNA of the CDR3 is TGCGCCAGCAGCCAGTTCACGACGGGGGGGTATAGGGGCTACACCTTC. The rearrangement joins TRBV4-3 to TRBJ1-2; possible D gene TRBD1, 5 bases. This CDR3 comprises 16 residues. From germline, CDR1 is LGHNA and CDR2 YSLEER. V was clipped by 3 bases and J by 8 bases, with 22 bases between them.

This sequence joins TRBV5-1 and TRBJ2-3; 7 bases are shared with TRBD2. CDR1 is SGHRS and CDR2 is YFSETQ in the germline V gene. The CDR3 consists of 18 residues. V was pared by 10 bases and J by 2 bases, with 22 bases of the junction left unmatched. For the CDR3, the DNA is TGCGCCCCCAGCCCGACCTTGTCCCTAGCGGCACACACAGATACGCAGTATTTT. It specifies CAPSPTLSLAAHTDTQYF.

The rearrangement uses TRBV5-1 and TRBJ1-4; 7 positions match TRBD1. The CDR3 totals 15 residues. Per the germline V gene, CDR1 is SGHRS and CDR2 is YFSETQ. With 4 bases clipped from V and 3 bases from J, the junction kept 6 bases outside the gene matches. The CDR3 DNA sequence: TGCGCCAGCAGCCCCACAGGGGTGTCTAATGAAAAACTGTTTTTT. It translates to CASSPTGVSNEKLFF.

This clone is labeled medium-sized (0.01 to 0.1%) based on frequency. The chain carries TRBV4-3 and TRBJ1-4; the D is unclear. CDR1 and CDR2 from the germline V gene are LGHNA and YSLEER. Trimming removed 0 bases at V and 7 bases at J, with 12 bases between. The CDR3 covers 15 residues. The CDR3 sequence: CASSQEGRGTEKLFF. The CDR3 nucleotides read TGCGCCAGCAGCCAAGAGGGGAGAGGTACTGAAAAACTGTTTTTT.

CDR3 protein: CASSPGQGALGQYF. CDR3 DNA: TGCGCCAGCAGCCCGGGACAGGGGGCGCTTGGGCAGTACTTC. The chain couples TRBV5-1 to TRBJ2-7; TRBD1 matches at 12 bases. The CDR3 sequence is 14 residues long. Germline V gene data show CDR1 as SGHRS and CDR2 as YFSETQ. Germline trimming cut 4 bases from V and 9 bases from J; bases unmatched to any gene: 8.

The chain uses TRBV5-1 and TRBJ2-2; 8 bases align to TRBD1. The germline V gene encodes CDR1 SGHRS and CDR2 YFSETQ. V shed 4 bases, J shed 5 bases, and the junction held 4 bases outside the gene matches. The CDR3 length is 14 residues. The CDR3 here is CASSRTGLTGELFF. Written as DNA, the CDR3 is TGCGCCAGCAGCCGGACAGGGCTAACCGGGGAGCTGTTTTTT.

The rearrangement joins TRBV6-6 to TRBJ1-6; TRBD1 aligns across 8 bases. This CDR3 has 14 amino acids. Germline lookup yields CDR1 MNHNY and CDR2 SVGAGI (reference sequence). The J segment lost 7 bases and the V segment lost 6 bases, leaving 5 bases of the junction unmatched. In DNA, the CDR3 is TGTGCCAGCAGCCGGGGACAGGACAATTCACCCCTCCACTTT. Translated: CASSRGQDNSPLHF.

This sequence joins TRBV28 and TRBJ1-1; D is unclear. CDR3 size: 14 residues. Germline values: CDR1 MDHEN, CDR2 SYDVKM. V was clipped by 4 bases and J by 2 bases, with 11 bases between them. The CDR3 reads CASSWRDTNTEAFF. The CDR3 nucleotides read TGTGCCAGCAGTTGGCGAGACACCAACACTGAAGCTTTCTTT.

This chain joins TRBV7-3 and TRBJ2-2; 8 bases map to TRBD2. The CDR3 length is 16 residues. The germline V gene encodes CDR1 SGHTA and CDR2 FQGTGA. V lost 2 bases and J lost 3; bases outside the gene matches: 5. This CDR3 is CASSLYGGADTGELFF. The CDR3 DNA sequence: TGTGCCAGCAGCTTATACGGGGGGGCGGACACCGGGGAGCTGTTTTTT.

The CDR3 sequence is CASSESDEQFF. The CDR3 DNA follows: TGTGCCAGCAGTGAATCTGATGAGCAGTTCTTC. The gene calls are TRBV25-1 and TRBJ2-1; D remains ambiguous. This CDR3 is 11 amino acids long. Trimming removed 1 base from V and 8 bases from J, with 3 bases in between. Germline V gene sequence: CDR1 MGHDK, CDR2 SYGVNS.

CDR3 nucleotides: TGTGCCAGCAGACCTAGCGGGAGGGTTACAGATACGCAGTATTTT. Translating gives CASRPSGRVTDTQYF. The gene calls are TRBV7-3 and TRBJ2-3; 12 bases line up with TRBD2. Per germline, CDR1 SGHTA and CDR2 FQGTGA. The V and J ends lost 6 bases and 3 bases, in that order; junction bases with no gene match: 4. The CDR3 length is 15 residues.

This chain links TRBV27 with TRBJ1-2; no definite D call. V was clipped by 3 bases and J by 2 bases, with 7 bases between them. The CDR3 runs 13 residues. Germline assignment: CDR1 MNHEY and CDR2 SMNVEV (reference sequence). Here the CDR3 DNA reads TGTGCCAGCAGTTTGGGCGGGAACTATGGCTACACCTTC. Translating it yields CASSLGGNYGYTF.

The chain links TRBV7-6 to TRBJ2-1, with D possibly TRBD1 on 5 matching bases. CDR1 SGHVS and CDR2 FNYEAQ come from the germline V gene. Trimming removed 8 bases at V and 1 base at J, with 27 bases between. The CDR3 covers 19 residues. CDR3 coding DNA: TGTGCCAGCCCCGACACCGGAGTCCTCCCACAGGATTCCTACAATGAGCAGTTCTTC. The encoded protein is CASPDTGVLPQDSYNEQFF.

The genes are TRBV10-3 and TRBJ2-1; D gene unclear. The CDR3 runs 15 residues. The germline V and J ends were trimmed by 4 bases and 0 bases, with 10 bases remaining between them. CDR1 is ENHRY and CDR2 is SYGVKD in the germline V gene. Here the CDR3 DNA reads TGTGCCATCAGTGTACGAGAGGACTCCTACAATGAGCAGTTCTTC. This gives the protein CAISVREDSYNEQFF.

The rearrangement joins TRBV6-1 to TRBJ2-7, with a weak D call TRBD1 (5 bases). This CDR3 is built from 12 residues. CDR1 MNHNS and CDR2 SASEGT come from the germline V gene. CDR3: CASSEAGQPDQV. In nucleotides, the CDR3 is TGTGCCAGCAGTGAAGCGGGGCAGCCCGATCAGGTC.

The chain combines TRBV5-1 with TRBJ2-1, with D possibly being TRBD2 (5 bases). Germline CDR1 SGHRS, CDR2 YFSETQ. V was cut by 2 bases and J by 6 bases, with 12 bases left in between. This CDR3 contains 14 residues. CDR3 sequence: CASSLAAWGNEQFF. The DNA for the CDR3 is TGCGCCAGCAGCTTAGCGGCCTGGGGCAATGAGCAGTTCTTC.

The chain carries TRBV18 and TRBJ2-1, with D perhaps matching TRBD1 (6 bases). Trimming stripped 3 bases from V and 5 bases from J, with 8 bases between. CDR3 length: 13 residues. Per germline, CDR1 KGHSH and CDR2 LQKENI. The CDR3 loop is CASSPGQNNEQFF. The CDR3 coding sequence is TGTGCCAGCTCACCCGGACAGAACAATGAGCAGTTCTTC.

V usage is TRBV4-2 and J usage is TRBJ1-1; 8 bases fit TRBD1. Germline V gene data show CDR1 as LGHNA and CDR2 as YNFKEQ. The CDR3 totals 17 residues. The junction had 11 bases not matched to a gene; V was cut back by 0 bases and J by 5 bases. The CDR3 DNA sequence: TGTGCCAGCAGCCAAGAACTCAGGACAGGGTTATATACTGAAGCTTTCTTT. Its translation is CASSQELRTGLYTEAFF.

V usage is TRBV6-1 and J usage is TRBJ2-6; 7 bases match TRBD2. The junction had 7 bases not matched to a gene; V was cut back by 2 bases and J by 0 bases. The CDR3 has 18 amino acids. The germline V gene encodes CDR1 MNHNS and CDR2 SASEGT. The CDR3: CASSERAGVGSGANVLTF. The DNA for the CDR3 is TGTGCCAGCAGTGAACGCGCGGGAGTGGGCTCTGGGGCCAACGTCCTGACTTTC.

V is TRBV28 and J is TRBJ2-7, with D possibly being TRBD1 (6 bases). CDR3 size: 13 residues. The germline V and J ends were trimmed by 5 bases and 3 bases, with 11 bases remaining between them. The V gene's germline CDR1 is MDHEN and CDR2 SYDVKM. The CDR3 loop is CASSPGALYEQYF. The CDR3, as DNA: TGTGCCAGCAGTCCAGGGGCCCTCTACGAGCAGTACTTC. The variable domain in full, completed from reference TRBV28 and TRBJ2-7, reads DVKVTQSSRYLVKRTGEKVFLECVQDMDHENMFWYRQDPGLGLRLIYFSYDVKMKEKGDIPEGYSVSREKKERFSLILESASTNQTSMYLCASSPGALYEQYFGPGTRLTVT.

The genes are TRBV19 and TRBJ1-1; D is unclear. The CDR3 totals 12 residues. V dropped 6 bases and J dropped 0 bases, with 5 bases sitting between them. CDR1 and CDR2 (germline): LNHDA, SQIVND (reference sequence). CDR3 coding DNA: TGTGCCAGTAGCCAGGTGAACACTGAAGCTTTCTTT. It encodes CASSQVNTEAFF. The full variable domain, with the rest looked up from reference TRBV19 and TRBJ1-1, is DGGITQSPKYLFRKEGQNVTLSCEQNLNHDAMYWYRQDPGQGLRLIYYSQIVNDFQKGDIAEGYSVSREKKESFPLTVTSAQKNPTAFYLCASSQVNTEAFFGQGTRLTVV.